A selection of T cell receptor beta chains follows, all from one sample in a study of OX40 agonist ivuxolimab in advanced cancers. Clones were sequenced by immunoSEQ multiplex PCR, and TCRdb holds only the in-frame ones, with some missing. Of around 70,000 clones listed, less than 90% are singletons. This specimen was CD4+ or CD8+ T cells sorted from blood, taken in a trial of the OX40 agonist ivuxolimab. All receptors derive from an adult with an advanced solid tumor such as melanoma, head and neck, liver or kidney cancer. Both conserved end residues are part of each CDR3. The order of the fields is J gene, clone size, D gene, V gene, CDR3 DNA, CDR3 protein. A D gene is named only where the DNA matches it firmly. The size entry is marked missing in some rows and otherwise reads once, few, many or a size class.

j_gene: TRBJ1-1
abundance: NA
d_gene: NA
v_gene: TRBV6-5
CDR3nt: TGTGCCAGCAGTTTCGCGGGGGGTCTGAACACTGAAGCTTTCTTT
CDR3aa: CASSFAGGLNTEAFF

j_gene: TRBJ2-2
abundance: NA
d_gene: TRBD2
v_gene: TRBV28
CDR3nt: TGTGCCAGCAGGGGAGGGGAGCGGGGGGCGAACACCGGGGAGCTGTTTTTT
CDR3aa: CASRGGERGANTGELFF

j_gene: TRBJ1-3
abundance: NA
d_gene: NA
v_gene: TRBV5-5
CDR3nt: TGTGCCAGCAGGTCGCAGGTCCAGGCTGGAAACACCATATATTTT
CDR3aa: CASRSQVQAGNTIYF

j_gene: TRBJ1-3
abundance: once
d_gene: NA
v_gene: TRBV5-1
CDR3nt: TGCGCCAGCAGCTTGGCCAGGGGCGATGAGCAGGGGCTCGGAAACACCATATATTTT
CDR3aa: CASSLARGDEQGLGNTIYF

j_gene: TRBJ2-5
abundance: NA
d_gene: TRBD2
v_gene: TRBV10-1
CDR3nt: TGCGCCAGCAGGGAGCGGGAGGCGCAAGAGACCCAGTACTTC
CDR3aa: CASREREAQETQYF

j_gene: TRBJ1-2
abundance: NA
d_gene: NA
v_gene: TRBV6-1
CDR3nt: TGTGCCAGCATCTTGGGCTATGGCTACACCTTC
CDR3aa: CASILGYGYTF

j_gene: TRBJ2-7
abundance: NA
d_gene: TRBD2
v_gene: TRBV2
CDR3nt: TGTGCCAGCAGGCTTAACCCGGGACTAGCGGGAGACGAGCAGTACTTC
CDR3aa: CASRLNPGLAGDEQYF

j_gene: TRBJ1-1
abundance: NA
d_gene: TRBD1
v_gene: TRBV19
CDR3nt: TGTGCCAGTAGTTCTCGCGGGGACAGGGGCACTGAAGCTTTCTTT
CDR3aa: CASSSRGDRGTEAFF

j_gene: TRBJ1-2
abundance: NA
d_gene: TRBD1
v_gene: TRBV18
CDR3nt: TGTGCCAGCTCACCGGCGATGACAGGGACAAGGGAATCGTTGGGGGGCTACACCTTC
CDR3aa: CASSPAMTGTRESLGGYTF

j_gene: TRBJ1-4
abundance: NA
d_gene: NA
v_gene: TRBV28
CDR3nt: TGTGCCAGCAGTCTTTCGGGGTATGAAAAACTGTTTTTT
CDR3aa: CASSLSGYEKLFF

j_gene: TRBJ2-1
abundance: NA
d_gene: NA
v_gene: TRBV5-1
CDR3nt: TGCGCCAGCAGCTTGGGCCTCCTTCCTGGGGAGCAGTTCTTC
CDR3aa: CASSLGLLPGEQFF

j_gene: TRBJ2-6
abundance: NA
d_gene: NA
v_gene: TRBV7-2
CDR3nt: TGTGCCAGCAGCCGGGGATGGTCCGGGGCCAACGTCCTGACTTTC
CDR3aa: CASSRGWSGANVLTF

j_gene: TRBJ2-7
abundance: NA
d_gene: NA
v_gene: TRBV19
CDR3nt: TGTGCCAGCACCATCGGGCAGGGCACCTACGAGCAGTACTTC
CDR3aa: CASTIGQGTYEQYF

j_gene: TRBJ2-3
abundance: NA
d_gene: TRBD2
v_gene: TRBV5-4
CDR3nt: TGTGCCAGCAGCTCCAGACTAGCGGGGGCAACAGATACGCAGTATTTT
CDR3aa: CASSSRLAGATDTQYF

j_gene: TRBJ1-2
abundance: NA
d_gene: NA
v_gene: TRBV2
CDR3nt: TGTGCCAGCAGGATTATCCAGGGGAGAGGAAACTATGGCTACACCTTC
CDR3aa: CASRIIQGRGNYGYTF

j_gene: TRBJ2-7
abundance: NA
d_gene: NA
v_gene: TRBV6-6
CDR3nt: TGTGCCAGCAGTTACCTAGCCAGGCACGAGCAGTACTTC
CDR3aa: CASSYLARHEQYF

j_gene: TRBJ1-4
abundance: NA
d_gene: NA
v_gene: TRBV7-2
CDR3nt: TGTGCCAGCAGCTTAGGTTGGGATCGGGAAAAACTGTTTTTT
CDR3aa: CASSLGWDREKLFF

j_gene: TRBJ2-3
abundance: NA
d_gene: NA
v_gene: TRBV5-1
CDR3nt: TGCGCCAGCAGCTTGGCGGAGTTGGGGCCCCGCGATACGCAGTATTTT
CDR3aa: CASSLAELGPRDTQYF

j_gene: TRBJ2-5
abundance: NA
d_gene: NA
v_gene: TRBV15
CDR3nt: TGTGCCACCAGCAGGACCTCAGGGGGAGGGCCCCGAGAGACCCAGTACTTC
CDR3aa: CATSRTSGGGPRETQYF

j_gene: TRBJ2-2
abundance: NA
d_gene: TRBD1
v_gene: TRBV5-5
CDR3nt: TGTGCCAGCAGCTGGGGACAGGGGTTTCCCGGGGAGCTGTTTTTT
CDR3aa: CASSWGQGFPGELFF

j_gene: TRBJ2-7
abundance: NA
d_gene: TRBD2
v_gene: TRBV7-2
CDR3nt: TGTGCCAGCAGCTTAGTAGCGGGAGGATTCTCCTACGAGCAGTACTTC
CDR3aa: CASSLVAGGFSYEQYF

j_gene: TRBJ2-1
abundance: NA
d_gene: TRBD2
v_gene: TRBV2
CDR3nt: TGTGCCAGCGGGACTAGCGGTATCAATGAGCAGTTCTTC
CDR3aa: CASGTSGINEQFF

j_gene: TRBJ2-2
abundance: NA
d_gene: TRBD2
v_gene: TRBV5-1
CDR3nt: TGCGCCAGCAGCTTGGTAGTCAGCGGGGCTACCGGGGAGCTGTTTTTT
CDR3aa: CASSLVVSGATGELFF

j_gene: TRBJ2-2
abundance: NA
d_gene: TRBD2
v_gene: TRBV5-1
CDR3nt: TGCGCCAGCAGCTCCGGGACTAGCGGTTTCACCGGGGAGCTGTTTTTT
CDR3aa: CASSSGTSGFTGELFF

j_gene: TRBJ1-2
abundance: NA
d_gene: NA
v_gene: TRBV13
CDR3nt: TGTGCCAGCAGACAAGGGGGGGCCACTTTCTATGGCTACACCTTC
CDR3aa: CASRQGGATFYGYTF

j_gene: TRBJ2-3
abundance: NA
d_gene: NA
v_gene: TRBV30
CDR3nt: TGTGCCTGTTCCCAGTCGACTGCTAGCACAGATACGCAGTATTTT
CDR3aa: CACSQSTASTDTQYF

j_gene: TRBJ1-2
abundance: NA
d_gene: NA
v_gene: TRBV7-6
CDR3nt: TGTGCCAGCAGCCCATTGACGGGTAACTATGGCTACACCTTC
CDR3aa: CASSPLTGNYGYTF